A selection of T cell receptor beta chains follows, all from one sample in a study of blood T cell repertoires in COVID-19. Measured with immunoSEQ multiplex PCR; TCRdb has only the in-frame clones, and not every one. The data contain about 280,000 clones, roughly 85% of them singletons. Sequenced sample: peripheral blood. These receptors came from a man over 45 with active or convalescent COVID-19. CDR3s include the opening cysteine and the closing phenylalanine or tryptophan. Fields, in order: J gene, D gene, clone size, V gene, CDR3 protein, CDR3 DNA. The D gene is left open where the match is weak. Clone size is stated in some rows and not others, as once, few, many or a class when expanded.

TRBJ2-2 - - TRBV28 CASAGRGELFF TGTGCCAGCGCCGGTCGAGGGGAGCTGTTTTTT
TRBJ1-4 - - TRBV5-1 CASSLLTGEKLFF TGCGCCAGCAGCCTGCTAACAGGCGAAAAACTGTTTTTT
TRBJ1-5 - - TRBV5-8 CASSFFGLGGNQPQHF TGTGCCAGCAGCTTCTTCGGTCTCGGAGGCAATCAGCCCCAGCATTTT
TRBJ2-1 TRBD2 - TRBV28 CASSLWLAGGRNEQFF TGTGCCAGCAGTTTATGGCTAGCGGGAGGGCGGAATGAGCAGTTCTTC
TRBJ1-2 - - TRBV11-2 CASSFLNPAGNYGYTF TGTGCCAGCAGCTTCCTCAACCCCGCAGGGAACTATGGCTACACCTTC
TRBJ2-5 - - TRBV7-9 CASSSGDLSQETQYF TGTGCCAGCAGCTCAGGGGACCTTTCCCAAGAGACCCAGTACTTC
TRBJ2-7 TRBD2 - TRBV3-1/TRBV3-2 CASSLGTSGPYEQYF TGTGCCAGCAGCCTCGGGACTAGCGGCCCCTACGAGCAGTACTTC
TRBJ2-7 TRBD1 - TRBV28 CASSSTGERIAGEQYF TGTGCCAGCAGTTCCACAGGGGAACGGATTGCGGGCGAGCAGTACTTC
TRBJ2-3 - - TRBV11-3 CASSLEGAVADTQYF TGTGCCAGCAGCTTGGAGGGAGCGGTCGCAGATACGCAGTATTTT
TRBJ2-1 TRBD2 - TRBV9 CASSSHGLAGVYEQFF TGTGCCAGCAGCTCCCATGGACTAGCGGGAGTATACGAGCAGTTCTTC
TRBJ1-1 - - TRBV7-9 CASSLMGGTEAFF TGTGCCAGCAGCTTAATGGGGGGGACTGAAGCTTTCTTT
TRBJ2-7 - - TRBV27 CASSLTGSTYEQYF TGTGCCAGCAGTTTAACCGGGAGCACCTACGAGCAGTACTTC
TRBJ2-7 TRBD1 - TRBV3-1/TRBV3-2 CASSQYTRQGSYEQYF TGTGCCAGCAGCCAATATACGAGACAGGGGTCCTACGAGCAGTACTTC
TRBJ2-5 - once TRBV18 CASSPHYQETQYF TGTGCCAGCTCACCACACTACCAAGAGACCCAGTACTTC
TRBJ2-1 - - TRBV11-2 CASSLALTSSYNEQFF TGTGCCAGCAGCTTAGCTCTCACGAGCTCCTACAATGAGCAGTTCTTC
TRBJ1-5 - - TRBV24-1 CATISAPGDQPQHF TGTGCCACCATTTCAGCTCCAGGGGATCAGCCCCAGCATTTT